This TCR beta chain is from a study of beta chain features in type 1 diabetes. As for this clone: Its antigen is undetermined.

Study outcomes and limitations: For cells with high TCR expression, cDNA sequencing could yield over-representation.

TCRB transcripts that were expressed got sequenced, as all of the isolated RNA had been reverse transcribed. Profiled with immunoSEQ multiplex PCR; TCRdb holds only in-frame clones, not every one. The data show fewer than 200,000 clones, about an eighth seen once. Central memory, naive, regulatory and stem cell-like memory CD4+ cells were sorted by CD45RO/CCR7/CD25/CD127/CD95/CD27. V shed 3 bases and J 2 bases; nucleotides not matched to a gene: 3. The CDR3 runs 15 residues. Germline loops: CDR1 MDHEN, CDR2 SYDVKM. Sequencing was performed on central memory CD4+ T cells from blood. The chain has TRBV28 and TRBJ2-7, with 11 positions matching TRBD2. The origin of this receptor is a woman aged 18-29 years in good health. CDR3 in amino acids: CASSFSGLAAYEQYF. For the CDR3, the DNA is TGTGCCAGCAGTTTCTCGGGACTAGCGGCCTACGAGCAGTACTTC.